This T cell receptor beta chain was obtained from a study of CD8 T cells in Susac syndrome. Blood CD8+ and CD4+ T cells underwent high-throughput TCR beta sequencing. TEMRA cells underwent FACS enrichment and CD8+ and CD4+ T cells underwent negative isolation. Reverse transcription of about 0.45 to 1 ug RNA was performed with random hexamers. TCR beta CDR3 was amplified by immunoSEQ multiplex PCR. This amplification extended across 54 Vbeta and 13 Jbeta segments. In TCRdb, the immunoSEQ multiplex PCR reads were re-called with MiXCR into one record per CDR3 protein. The sample includes roughly 400,000 distinct CDR3 sequences, more than 80% seen only once; the top ten take 0.09% to 0.15%. CDR1 and CDR2 (germline): DFQATT, SNEGSKA (reference sequence). Trimming shortened V by 0 bases and J by 1 base, and 14 bases separated the two germline ends. This CDR3 region has 16 residues.

Specimen: CD8+ T cells from PBMCs. The sequence was collected from a human donor with multiple sclerosis. This chain connects TRBV20-1 to TRBJ2-3, with D possibly matching TRBD2 (6 bases). DNA of the CDR3: TGCAGTGCTAGAGATCTGGAGGGGTTCGGCACAGATACGCAGTATTTT. It translates to CSARDLEGFGTDTQYF.